Sequencing of this T cell receptor (beta chain) was carried out in a study of blood T cell repertoires in COVID-19. The CDR3 is 17 residues long. Trimming left V 0 bases short and J 0 bases short, with 13 bases between. Germline CDR1 reads SGHTS; CDR2 reads YDEGEE. Original processing methods: It was from reference gene primer amplification that nucleated cell counts were estimated. The method was immunoSEQ multiplex PCR; TCRdb's version includes in-frame clones alone and lacks a portion of them. From that table come the V and J calls and clone size; the DNA was used to work out D and trimming. The sample includes roughly 260,000 clones, about 87% of them seen just once.

The chain couples TRBV5-8 to TRBJ2-1; no reliable D call. Material for sequencing was PBMCs or T cells enriched from blood (not recorded which). This clonotype was obtained from a woman aged 30 to 39 with acute COVID-19. The CDR3 reads CASSLAVFWSSYNEQFF. As DNA, the CDR3 is TGTGCCAGCAGCTTGGCGGTCTTCTGGAGCTCCTACAATGAGCAGTTCTTC.